The clone carrying this T cell receptor (beta chain) was recorded only once. Its matching antigen is unknown. Use of 60 Vbeta and 13 Jbeta primers characterized the PCR. Libraries were prepared by immunoSEQ multiplex PCR; TCRdb keeps only in-frame clonotypes and omits some of them. The repertoire has roughly 160,000 clones, 85% of them found once; the top ten carry 1%. The data belong to a study of cytomegalovirus exposure and HLA in healthy donors. Germline V CDR1 and CDR2: SGHRS, YFSETQ. Trimming pared 0 bases from V and 0 bases from J, leaving 8 bases between. CDR3 length equals 15 residues. The study's findings and limits: Reported findings show TCR beta sequences accurately forecast HLA-A and HLA-B alleles in most subjects. Overall, around 160 TCR beta chains were annotated as cytomegalovirus-associated. Most TCR beta V segments were productive about 87% or about 30% of the time in an earlier analysis. DRB1 showed the most TCR associations and HLA-C the fewest in a later analysis, as rates varied by HLA locus.

The TCR comes from a boy younger than 10 in good health and CMV-seronegative. The V call is TRBV5-1, the J call TRBJ2-3, with D tentatively TRBD1 (5 bases). Sequencing input: PBMCs. The CDR3 DNA sequence: TGCGCCAGCAGCTTGGGCGACAGTAGCACAGATACGCAGTATTTT. Residues: CASSLGDSSTDTQYF.